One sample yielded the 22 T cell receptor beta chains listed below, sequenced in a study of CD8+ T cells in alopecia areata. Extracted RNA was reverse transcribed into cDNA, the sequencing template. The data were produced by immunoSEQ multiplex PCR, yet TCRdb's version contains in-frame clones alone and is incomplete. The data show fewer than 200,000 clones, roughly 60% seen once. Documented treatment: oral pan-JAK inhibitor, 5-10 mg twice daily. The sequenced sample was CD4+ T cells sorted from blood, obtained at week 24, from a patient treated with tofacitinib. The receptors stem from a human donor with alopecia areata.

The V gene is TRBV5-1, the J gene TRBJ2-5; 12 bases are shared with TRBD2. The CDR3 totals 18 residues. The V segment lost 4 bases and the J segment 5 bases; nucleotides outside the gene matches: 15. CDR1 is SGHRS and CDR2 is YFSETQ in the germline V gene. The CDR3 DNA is TGCGCCAGCAGCCCGAGACCCCTAGCTAGCGGGGGGGCGGAGACCCAGTACTTC. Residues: CASSPRPLASGGAETQYF. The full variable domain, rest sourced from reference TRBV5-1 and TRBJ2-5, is KAGVTQTPRYLIKTRGQQVTLSCSPISGHRSVSWYQQTPGQGLQFLFEYFSETQRNKGNFPGRFSGRQFSNSRSEMNVSTLELGDSALYLCASSPRPLASGGAETQYFGPGTRLLVL.

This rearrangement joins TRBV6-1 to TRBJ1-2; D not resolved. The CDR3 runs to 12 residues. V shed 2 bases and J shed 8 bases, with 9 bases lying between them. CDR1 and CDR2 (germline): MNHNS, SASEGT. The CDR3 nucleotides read TGTGCCAGCAGTGAACCTGGGTGGGGCTACACCTTC. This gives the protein CASSEPGWGYTF.

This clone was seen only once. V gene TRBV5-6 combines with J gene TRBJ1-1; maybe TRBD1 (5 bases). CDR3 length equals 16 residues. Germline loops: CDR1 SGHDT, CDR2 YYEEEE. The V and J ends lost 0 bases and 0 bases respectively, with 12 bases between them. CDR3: CASSLVGAGMNTEAFF. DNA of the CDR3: TGTGCCAGCAGCTTGGTAGGGGCCGGTATGAACACTGAAGCTTTCTTT.

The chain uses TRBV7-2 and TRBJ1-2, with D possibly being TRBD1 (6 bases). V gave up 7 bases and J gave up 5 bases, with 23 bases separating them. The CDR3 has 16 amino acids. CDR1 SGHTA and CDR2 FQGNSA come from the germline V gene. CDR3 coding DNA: TGTGCCAGCATCCCGGGCGAGATAAGGGGGGCGTATGGCTACACCTTC. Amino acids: CASIPGEIRGAYGYTF.

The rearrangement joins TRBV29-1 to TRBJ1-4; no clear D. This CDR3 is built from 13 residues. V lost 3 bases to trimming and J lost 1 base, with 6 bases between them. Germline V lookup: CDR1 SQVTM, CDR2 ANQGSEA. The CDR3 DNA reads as TGCAGCGTTGATCGAGGAACTAATGAAAAACTGTTTTTT. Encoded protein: CSVDRGTNEKLFF.

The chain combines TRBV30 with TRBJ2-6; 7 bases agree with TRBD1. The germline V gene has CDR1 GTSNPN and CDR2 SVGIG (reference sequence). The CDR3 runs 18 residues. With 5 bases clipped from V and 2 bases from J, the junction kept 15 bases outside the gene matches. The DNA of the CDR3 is TGTGCCTGGGAAGGCACTAGGACAGGCATCCCTGGGGCCAACGTCCTGACTTTC. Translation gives CAWEGTRTGIPGANVLTF.

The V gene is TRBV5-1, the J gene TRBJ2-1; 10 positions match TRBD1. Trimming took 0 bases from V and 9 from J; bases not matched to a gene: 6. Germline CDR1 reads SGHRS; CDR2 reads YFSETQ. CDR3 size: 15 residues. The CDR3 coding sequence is TGCGCCAGCAGCTTGGCCTGGACAGGGGGTGGTGAGCAGTTCTTC. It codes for CASSLAWTGGGEQFF.

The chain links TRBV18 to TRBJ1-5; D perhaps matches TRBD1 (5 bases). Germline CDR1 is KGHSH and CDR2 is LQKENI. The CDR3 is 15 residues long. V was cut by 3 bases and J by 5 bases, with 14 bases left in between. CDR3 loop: CASSPTGGMDQPQHF. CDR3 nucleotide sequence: TGTGCCAGCTCACCCACCGGGGGGATGGATCAGCCCCAGCATTTT. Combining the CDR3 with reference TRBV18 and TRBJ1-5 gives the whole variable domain NAGVMQNPRHLVRRRGQEARLRCSPMKGHSHVYWYRQLPEEGLKFMVYLQKENIIDESGMPKERFSAEFPKEGPSILRIQQVVRGDSAAYFCASSPTGGMDQPQHFGDGTRLSIL.

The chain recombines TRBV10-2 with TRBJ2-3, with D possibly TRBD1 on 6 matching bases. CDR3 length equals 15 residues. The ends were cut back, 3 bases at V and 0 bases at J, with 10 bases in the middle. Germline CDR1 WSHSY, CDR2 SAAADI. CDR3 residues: CASSEGGFSTDTQYF. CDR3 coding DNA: TGCGCCAGCAGTGAAGGGGGATTTAGCACAGATACGCAGTATTTT.

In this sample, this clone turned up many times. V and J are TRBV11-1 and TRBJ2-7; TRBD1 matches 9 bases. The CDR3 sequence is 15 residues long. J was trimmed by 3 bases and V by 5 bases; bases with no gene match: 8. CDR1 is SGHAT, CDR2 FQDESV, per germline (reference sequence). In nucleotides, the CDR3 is TGTGCCAGCAGCACTACGCCGGGACAGGGCTACGAGCAGTACTTC. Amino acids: CASSTTPGQGYEQYF.

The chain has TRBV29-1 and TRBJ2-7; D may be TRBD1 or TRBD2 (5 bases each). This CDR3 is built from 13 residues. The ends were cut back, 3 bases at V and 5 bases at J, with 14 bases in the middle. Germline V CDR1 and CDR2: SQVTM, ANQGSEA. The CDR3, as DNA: TGCAGCGTTGATGGGGGAATGAGGGACGAGCAGTACTTC. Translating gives CSVDGGMRDEQYF.

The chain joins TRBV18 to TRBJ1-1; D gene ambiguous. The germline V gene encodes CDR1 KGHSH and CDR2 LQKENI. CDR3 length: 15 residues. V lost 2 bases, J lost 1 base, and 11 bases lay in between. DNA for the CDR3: TGTGCCAGCTCACCAACGAGAACCGGGAACACTGAAGCTTTCTTT. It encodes CASSPTRTGNTEAFF.

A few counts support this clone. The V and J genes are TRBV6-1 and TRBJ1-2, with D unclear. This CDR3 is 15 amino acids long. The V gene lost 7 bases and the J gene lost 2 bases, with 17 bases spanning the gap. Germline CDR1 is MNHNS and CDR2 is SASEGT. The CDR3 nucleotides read TGTGCCAGCACCCCACGGAGGCAGCAGAACTATGGCTACACCTTC. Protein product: CASTPRRQQNYGYTF.

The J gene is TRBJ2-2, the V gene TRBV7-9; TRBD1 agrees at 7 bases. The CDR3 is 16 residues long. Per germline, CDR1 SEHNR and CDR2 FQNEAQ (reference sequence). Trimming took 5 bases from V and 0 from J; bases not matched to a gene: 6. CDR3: CASSPWDSSNTGELFF. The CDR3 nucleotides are TGTGCCAGCAGCCCTTGGGACAGCTCGAACACCGGGGAGCTGTTTTTT.

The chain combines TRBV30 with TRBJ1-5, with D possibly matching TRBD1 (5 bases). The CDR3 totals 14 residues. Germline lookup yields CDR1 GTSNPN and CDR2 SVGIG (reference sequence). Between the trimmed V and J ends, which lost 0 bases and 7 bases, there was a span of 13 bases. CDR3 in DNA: TGTGCCTGGAGTGTACTAGGGGTGTACCAGCCCCAGCATTTT. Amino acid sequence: CAWSVLGVYQPQHF.

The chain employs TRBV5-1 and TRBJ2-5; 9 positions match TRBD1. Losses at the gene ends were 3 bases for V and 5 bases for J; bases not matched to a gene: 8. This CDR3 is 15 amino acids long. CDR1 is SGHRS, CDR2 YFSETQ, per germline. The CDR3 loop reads CASSSTQGARETQYF. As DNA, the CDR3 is TGCGCCAGCAGCTCGACACAGGGGGCTCGGGAGACCCAGTACTTC.

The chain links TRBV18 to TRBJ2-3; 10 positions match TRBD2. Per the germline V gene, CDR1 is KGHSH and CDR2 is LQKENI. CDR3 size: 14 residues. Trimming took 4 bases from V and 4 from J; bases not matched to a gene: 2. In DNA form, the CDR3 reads TGTGCCAGCTCACGTCTAGCGGGGGCAGATACGCAGTATTTT. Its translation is CASSRLAGADTQYF.

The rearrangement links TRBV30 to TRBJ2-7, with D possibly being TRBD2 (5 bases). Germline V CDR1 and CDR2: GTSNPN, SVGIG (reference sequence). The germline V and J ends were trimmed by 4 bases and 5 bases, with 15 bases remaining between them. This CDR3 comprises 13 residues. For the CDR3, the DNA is TGTGCCTGGACCCCCGCGGGCTCGAACGAGCAGTACTTC. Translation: CAWTPAGSNEQYF.

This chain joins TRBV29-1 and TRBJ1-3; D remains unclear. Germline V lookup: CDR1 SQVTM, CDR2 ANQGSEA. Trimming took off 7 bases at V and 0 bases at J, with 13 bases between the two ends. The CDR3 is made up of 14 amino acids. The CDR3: CSAKDTLSGNTIYF. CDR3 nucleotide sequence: TGCAGCGCCAAAGACACGCTCTCTGGAAACACCATATATTTT.

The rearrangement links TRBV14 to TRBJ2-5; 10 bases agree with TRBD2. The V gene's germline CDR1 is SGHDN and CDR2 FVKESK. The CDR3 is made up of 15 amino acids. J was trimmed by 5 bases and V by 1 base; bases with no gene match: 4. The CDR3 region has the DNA TGTGCCAGCAGCCAAGGAGCGGGGGGGCCGGAGACCCAGTACTTC. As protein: CASSQGAGGPETQYF.

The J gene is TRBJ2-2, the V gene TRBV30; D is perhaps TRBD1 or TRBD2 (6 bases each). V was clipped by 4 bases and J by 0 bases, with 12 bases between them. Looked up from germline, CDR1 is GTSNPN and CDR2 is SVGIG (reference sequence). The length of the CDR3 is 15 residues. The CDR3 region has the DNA TGTGCCTGGAAGAGGGGGGAATCGAACACCGGGGAGCTGTTTTTT. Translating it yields CAWKRGESNTGELFF. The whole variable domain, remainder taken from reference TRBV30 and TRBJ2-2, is SQTIHQWPATLVQPVGSPLSLECTVEGTSNPNLYWYRQAAGRGLQLLFYSVGIGQISSEVPQNLSASRPQDRQFILSSKKLLLSDSGFYLCAWKRGESNTGELFFGEGSRLTVL.

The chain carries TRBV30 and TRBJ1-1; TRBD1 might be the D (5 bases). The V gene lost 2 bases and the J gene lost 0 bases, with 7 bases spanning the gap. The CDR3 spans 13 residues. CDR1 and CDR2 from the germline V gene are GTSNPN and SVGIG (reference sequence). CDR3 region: CAWSTGLNTEAFF. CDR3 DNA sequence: TGTGCCTGGAGTACAGGCCTGAACACTGAAGCTTTCTTT.